This TCR beta chain originates from a study of cytomegalovirus exposure and HLA in healthy donors. A few counts support this clone. The PCR ran on 60 Vbeta and 13 Jbeta primers. Only in-frame clones appear in the TCRdb table, and some are missing; sequencing was by immunoSEQ multiplex PCR. The profile shows tens of thousands of clones, over 65% of them singletons. Germline values: CDR1 KGHSH, CDR2 LQKENI. The CDR3 spans 14 residues. V shed 4 bases and J shed 1 base, with 10 bases lying between them. The sample was PBMCs. The rearrangement uses TRBV18 and TRBJ2-5; D possibly corresponds to TRBD1 (6 bases). The clonotype comes from a woman aged 40 to 50 in good health and CMV-seropositive. CDR3 DNA: TGTGCCAGCTCACTTGGACAGAGCCAAGAGACCCAGTACTTC. It yields the protein CASSLGQSQETQYF.